This section outlines one T cell receptor beta chain sequence together with its context. A much larger clone differs from this one at a single base, so this may be a read error. CDR3 length equals 15 residues. V lost 0 bases and J 4 bases, leaving 9 bases between the germline ends. CDR1 and CDR2 from the germline V gene are LGHDT and YNNKEL (reference sequence). Specified time point: newly diagnosed GD, antithyroid drugs for less than 3 months. Scientists built the TCR library using RNA that was extracted from PBMCs. About 9.1 milliliters of peripheral blood went into EDTA tubes. The data were obtained in a study of regulatory T cells in long-lasting Graves disease. Library construction for TCR beta used iRepertoire HTBI primers and Arm-PCR of CDR3 regions. In TCRdb, the multiplex PCR reads were re-called with MiXCR into one record per CDR3 protein. Among about 430,000 distinct CDR3 sequences listed, approximately 16% were seen once.

The same data also went into a second study, on T cells in Graves' hyperthyroidism and ophthalmopathy.

The rearrangement links TRBV3-1 to TRBJ1-4; D gene ambiguous. The sequence was obtained from a woman in her thirties or forties with Graves disease. The starting material was peripheral blood mononuclear cells (PBMCs), obtained at new diagnosis, from a patient treated with antithyroid drugs. This CDR3 reads CASSQEGGVNEKLFF. CDR3 nucleotide sequence: TGTGCCAGCAGCCAAGAGGGCGGGGTTAATGAAAAACTGTTTTTT. Looking up the rest from reference TRBV3-1 and TRBJ1-4 gives the full variable domain: DTAVSQTPKYLVTQMGNDKSIKCEQNLGHDTMYWYKQDSKKFLKIMFSYNNKELIINETVPNRFSPKSPDKAHLNLHINSLELGDSAVYFCASSQEGGVNEKLFFGSGTQLSVL.